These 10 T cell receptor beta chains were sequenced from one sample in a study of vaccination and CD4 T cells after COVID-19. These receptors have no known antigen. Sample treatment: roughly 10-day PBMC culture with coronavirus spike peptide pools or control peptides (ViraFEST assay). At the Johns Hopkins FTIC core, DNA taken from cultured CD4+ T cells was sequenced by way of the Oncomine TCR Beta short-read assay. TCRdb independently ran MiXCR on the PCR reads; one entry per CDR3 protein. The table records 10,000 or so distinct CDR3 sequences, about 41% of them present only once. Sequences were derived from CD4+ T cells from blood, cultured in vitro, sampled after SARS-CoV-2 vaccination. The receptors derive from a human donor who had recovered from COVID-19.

CDR3 in amino acids: CASSFQGSQPQHF. For the CDR3, the DNA is TGTGCCAGCAGTTTTCAGGGGAGTCAGCCCCAGCATTTT. The genes are TRBV6-5 and TRBJ1-5; D perhaps matches TRBD1 (6 bases). Germline lookup yields CDR1 MNHEY and CDR2 SVGAGI. The CDR3 is made up of 13 amino acids. V was cut by 4 bases and J by 6 bases, with 10 bases left in between.

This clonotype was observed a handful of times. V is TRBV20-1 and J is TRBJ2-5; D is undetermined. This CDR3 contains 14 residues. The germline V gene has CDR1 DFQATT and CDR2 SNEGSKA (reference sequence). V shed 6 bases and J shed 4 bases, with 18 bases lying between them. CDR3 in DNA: TGCAGTGCGAGGCACAGTTTGATCCTAGAGACCCAGTACTTC. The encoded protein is CSARHSLILETQYF.

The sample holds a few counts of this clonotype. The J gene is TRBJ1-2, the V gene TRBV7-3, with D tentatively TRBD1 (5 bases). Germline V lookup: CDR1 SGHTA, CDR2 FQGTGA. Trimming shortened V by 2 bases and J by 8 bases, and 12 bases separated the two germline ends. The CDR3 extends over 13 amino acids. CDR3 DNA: TGTGCCAGCAGCTTAGTGGGGGGTTGGGGCTACACCTTC. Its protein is CASSLVGGWGYTF.

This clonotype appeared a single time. The CDR3, as DNA: TGTGCCAGCAGCTTAGATGATGGGACCTTGAACACTGAAGCTTTCTTT. It translates to CASSLDDGTLNTEAFF. This rearrangement joins TRBV7-9 to TRBJ1-1; maybe TRBD1 (5 bases). From germline, CDR1 is SEHNR and CDR2 FQNEAQ (reference sequence). V was clipped by 1 base and J by 0 bases, with 12 bases between them. The CDR3 runs to 16 residues.

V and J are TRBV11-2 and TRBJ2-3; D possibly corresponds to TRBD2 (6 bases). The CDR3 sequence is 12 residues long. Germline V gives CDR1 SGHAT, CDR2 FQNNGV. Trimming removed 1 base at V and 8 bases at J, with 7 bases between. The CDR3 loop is CASSLGGGTQYF. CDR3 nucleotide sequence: TGTGCCAGCAGCTTAGGGGGAGGTACGCAGTATTTT.

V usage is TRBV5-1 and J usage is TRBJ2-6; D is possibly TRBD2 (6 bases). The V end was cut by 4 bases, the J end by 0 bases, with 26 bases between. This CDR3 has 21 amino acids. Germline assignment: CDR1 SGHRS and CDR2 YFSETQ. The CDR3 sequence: CASSQRGGTAVGPSGANVLTF. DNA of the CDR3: TGCGCCAGCAGCCAACGGGGCGGGACGGCGGTGGGGCCCTCTGGGGCCAACGTCCTGACTTTC.

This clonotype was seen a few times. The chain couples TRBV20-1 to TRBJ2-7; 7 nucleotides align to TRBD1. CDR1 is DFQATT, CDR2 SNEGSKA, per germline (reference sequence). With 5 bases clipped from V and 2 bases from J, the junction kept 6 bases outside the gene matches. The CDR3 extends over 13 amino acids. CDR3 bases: TGCAGTGCTCCGGGACAGCTGACCTACGAGCAGTACTTC. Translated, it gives CSAPGQLTYEQYF.

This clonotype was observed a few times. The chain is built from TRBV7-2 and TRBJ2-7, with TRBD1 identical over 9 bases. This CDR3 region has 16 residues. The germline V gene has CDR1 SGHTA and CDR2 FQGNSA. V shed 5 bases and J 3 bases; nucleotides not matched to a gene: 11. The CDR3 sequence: CASSPASGTGFYEQYF. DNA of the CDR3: TGTGCCAGCAGCCCCGCTTCCGGGACAGGGTTCTACGAGCAGTACTTC.

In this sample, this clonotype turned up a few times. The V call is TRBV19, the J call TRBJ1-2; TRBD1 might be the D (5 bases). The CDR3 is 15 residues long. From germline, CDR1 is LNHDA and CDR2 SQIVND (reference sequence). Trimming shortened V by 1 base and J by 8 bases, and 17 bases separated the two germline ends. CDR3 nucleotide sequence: TGTGCCAGTAGTATAGGAGGGGACCGACCTTGGGGCTACACCTTC. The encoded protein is CASSIGGDRPWGYTF.

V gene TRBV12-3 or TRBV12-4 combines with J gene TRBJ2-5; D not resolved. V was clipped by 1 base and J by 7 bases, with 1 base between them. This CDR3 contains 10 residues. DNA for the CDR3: TGTGCCAGCAGTTTAGGGACCCAGTACTTC. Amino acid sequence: CASSLGTQYF.